The 31 T cell receptor beta chains below were found in one sample sequenced in a study of human T cells and chemical hapten exposure. Time point in this sample: patch test 2, 6 weeks after DPC sensitization. The treatment denotes: therapeutic diphenylcyclopropenone sensitization with weekly scalp DPC. MiXCR, applied by TCRdb to the RACE reads, yields one record per CDR3 protein. This table has 89,000 or so distinct CDR3 sequences, more than 6.5% appearing once. Sample: whole blood, taken in connection with sensitization to the hapten diphenylcyclopropenone (DPC). Receptors originate from a woman in her 30s with alopecia areata. Some clones in this sample may be carry-over from other donors' samples.

Worth noting for this clonotype: This may be a read error, as it is one base from a much larger clone. The gene calls are TRBV18 and TRBJ2-1, with TRBD1 identical over 10 bases. CDR1 and CDR2 (germline): KGHSH, LQKENI. The CDR3 runs 17 residues. The chain's CDR3 is CTSSTRGQGRLYNEQFF. CDR3 bases: TGTACCAGCTCGACTAGGGGACAGGGGCGATTATACAATGAGCAGTTCTTC.

Ten or more counts support this clonotype. V is TRBV7-9 and J is TRBJ2-3, with D hard to call. The CDR3 is made up of 12 amino acids. Germline loops: CDR1 SEHNR, CDR2 FQNEAQ (reference sequence). V was clipped by 7 bases and J by 5 bases, with 10 bases between them. The DNA of the CDR3 is TGTGCCAGCACCCCAATCGGAGATACGCAGTATTTT. This codes for CASTPIGDTQYF.

This clonotype was observed at least ten times. CDR3 sequence reads: CASSSQSGGEQYF. DNA of the CDR3: TGTGCCAGCAGCTCCCAGTCGGGGGGCGAGCAGTACTTC. This rearrangement joins TRBV7-2 to TRBJ2-7; the match to TRBD2 covers 7 bases. Germline V CDR1 and CDR2: SGHTA, FQGNSA. The J segment lost 6 bases and the V segment lost 4 bases, leaving 6 bases of the junction unmatched. This CDR3 is built from 13 residues. Based on the CDR3 plus reference TRBV7-2 and TRBJ2-7, the full variable domain is GAGVSQSPSNKVTEKGKDVELRCDPISGHTALYWYRQSLGQGLEFLIYFQGNSAPDKSGLPSDRFSAERTGGSVSTLTIQRTQQEDSAVYLCASSSQSGGEQYFGPGTRLTVT.

The rearrangement links TRBV7-9 to TRBJ1-1; TRBD1 might be the D (5 bases). CDR1 and CDR2 (germline): SEHNR, FQNEAQ (reference sequence). The CDR3 runs to 15 residues. V lost 4 bases, J lost 0 bases, and 12 bases lay in between. In DNA, the CDR3 is TGTGCCAGCAGCTCTGGTCAGACAGTGAACACTGAAGCTTTCTTT. Translation gives CASSSGQTVNTEAFF.

V usage is TRBV7-6 and J usage is TRBJ2-6; D is ambiguous. The germline V gene encodes CDR1 SGHVS and CDR2 FNYEAQ. The germline V and J ends were trimmed by 4 bases and 0 bases, with 16 bases remaining between them. The CDR3 runs to 18 residues. CDR3 protein: CASSSASRLTSGANVLTF. The CDR3 DNA sequence: TGTGCCAGCAGCTCGGCCTCGCGGCTCACCTCTGGGGCCAACGTCCTGACTTTC.

The table lists this clonotype with a count of one. Being one base from a much bigger clone, this may be a read error. The chain carries TRBV5-1 and TRBJ1-3; no clear D gene. The germline gives CDR1 SGHRS, CDR2 YFSETQ. The CDR3 spans 15 residues. The CDR3 DNA sequence: TGCGCCAGCGGCTTGTACGGGGACTCTGGAAACACCATATATTTT. This gives the protein CASGLYGDSGNTIYF.

This clonotype was found many times. V is TRBV12-3 or TRBV12-4 and J is TRBJ2-1, with 14 nucleotides matching TRBD2. The CDR3 is made up of 21 amino acids. V lost 3 bases and J lost 0; bases outside the gene matches: 13. The CDR3 DNA sequence: TGTGCCAGCAGTTTTTTTCTTCGGACTAGCGGGGGGCCGAGCTCCTACAATGAGCAGTTCTTC. Protein product: CASSFFLRTSGGPSSYNEQFF.

In this sample, this clonotype turned up many times. This chain joins TRBV3-1 and TRBJ1-5; 8 bases align to TRBD1. After removal of 1 base from V and 1 base from J, the junction contained 3 bases not matched to a gene. The germline V gene encodes CDR1 LGHDT and CDR2 YNNKEL (reference sequence). The CDR3 is made up of 16 amino acids. The CDR3 is CASSQATGVSNQPQHF. The CDR3 DNA follows: TGTGCCAGCAGCCAAGCGACAGGGGTCAGCAATCAGCCCCAGCATTTT.

V is TRBV19 and J is TRBJ1-1; D is unclear. The CDR3 is made up of 14 amino acids. V gave up 5 bases and J gave up 4 bases, with 14 bases separating them. Germline CDR1 LNHDA, CDR2 SQIVND (reference sequence). The CDR3 is CASSDQGGSTEAFF. The CDR3 DNA follows: TGTGCCAGTAGTGATCAAGGTGGTTCCACTGAAGCTTTCTTT. Complete variable domain (other parts from reference TRBV19 and TRBJ1-1): DGGITQSPKYLFRKEGQNVTLSCEQNLNHDAMYWYRQDPGQGLRLIYYSQIVNDFQKGDIAEGYSVSREKKESFPLTVTSAQKNPTAFYLCASSDQGGSTEAFFGQGTRLTVV.

The V and J genes are TRBV19 and TRBJ1-2; tentatively, D is TRBD1 (6 bases). The germline V gene encodes CDR1 LNHDA and CDR2 SQIVND (reference sequence). V was cut by 6 bases and J by 3 bases, with 17 bases left in between. CDR3 length: 15 amino acids. The CDR3 region is CASSPTGGGDYGYTF. CDR3 nucleotides: TGTGCCAGTAGCCCCACGGGGGGCGGAGACTATGGCTACACCTTC.

This clonotype was counted only a few times. The chain employs TRBV30 and TRBJ2-7; possibly TRBD1 for D (6 bases). Trimming took off 1 base at V and 5 bases at J, with 15 bases between the two ends. The CDR3 consists of 14 residues. Germline V lookup: CDR1 GTSNPN, CDR2 SVGIG (reference sequence). CDR3 DNA: TGTGCCTGGAGTGCGGACAGCGGAGTCCACGAGCAGTACTTC. As protein: CAWSADSGVHEQYF.

This clonotype was seen a few times. The chain recombines TRBV5-1 with TRBJ1-1; D is possibly TRBD1 (6 bases). V was trimmed by 5 bases and J by 0 bases, leaving 11 bases between them. Germline V CDR1 and CDR2: SGHRS, YFSETQ. This CDR3 is 14 amino acids long. The CDR3 DNA reads TGCGCCAGCAGGTCGGGGGCGTTGAACACTGAAGCTTTCTTT. This translates into CASRSGALNTEAFF.

This chain uses TRBV12-3 or TRBV12-4 with TRBJ1-6, with TRBD1 matching over 9 bases. J gave up 7 bases and V 3 bases, and 7 bases lay outside the gene matches. The CDR3 loop spans 16 amino acids. The CDR3 DNA is TGTGCCAGCAGTTTTTCTGGGACAGGGCGCAATTCACCCCTCCACTTT. This encodes CASSFSGTGRNSPLHF.

This clonotype was seen ten or more times. The chain recombines TRBV5-1 with TRBJ2-3; 9 nucleotides line up with TRBD2. Looked up from germline, CDR1 is SGHRS and CDR2 is YFSETQ. V shed 4 bases and J 0 bases; nucleotides not matched to a gene: 3. This CDR3 has 15 amino acids. The CDR3 reads CASSALAGSTDTQYF. CDR3 DNA: TGCGCCAGCAGCGCCCTAGCGGGAAGCACAGATACGCAGTATTTT.

There are many counts of this clonotype. The chain employs TRBV18 and TRBJ1-5; D might be TRBD1 (5 bases). Trimming cost V 1 base and J 7 bases, with 11 bases left between them. CDR3 size: 14 residues. Per germline, CDR1 KGHSH and CDR2 LQKENI. In DNA, the CDR3 is TGTGCCAGCTCACCACTGACAGTAGCGCAGCCCCAGCATTTT. It codes for CASSPLTVAQPQHF.

This clonotype was seen more than once but under ten times. This chain joins TRBV15 and TRBJ1-3; no reliable D call. Germline-derived CDR1 and CDR2 are LNHNV and YYDKDF (reference sequence). This CDR3 region has 16 residues. V lost 0 bases and J lost 5, with 14 bases in between. The CDR3: CATSRDPQTLRNTIYF. The CDR3 DNA reads as TGTGCCACCAGCAGAGATCCGCAGACACTCCGAAACACCATATATTTT.

Ten or more counts support this clonotype. V usage is TRBV20-1 and J usage is TRBJ1-2; no clear D. The germline CDR1 and CDR2 sequences are DFQATT and SNEGSKA (reference sequence). The CDR3 spans 11 residues. V lost 6 bases, J lost 4 bases, and 9 bases lay in between. CDR3 amino acids: CSAGVIYGYTF. The CDR3 nucleotides read TGCAGTGCGGGAGTAATCTATGGCTACACCTTC.

This clonotype has a count of ten or more. The chain has TRBV7-9 and TRBJ1-1; 7 positions match TRBD1. CDR3 length equals 14 residues. V shed 5 bases, J shed 2 bases, and the junction held 5 bases outside the gene matches. Per germline, CDR1 SEHNR and CDR2 FQNEAQ (reference sequence). In DNA form, the CDR3 reads TGTGCCAGCAGCCCTTACAGGGGTAACACTGAAGCTTTCTTT. Translating gives CASSPYRGNTEAFF.

This clonotype has at least ten counts. The chain is built from TRBV12-3 or TRBV12-4 and TRBJ1-1, with 7 bases aligning to TRBD1. J was trimmed by 2 bases and V by 6 bases; bases with no gene match: 6. The CDR3 covers 14 residues. Written as DNA, the CDR3 is TGTGCCAGCAGACTTCAGGGGGAAAACACTGAAGCTTTCTTT. This translates into CASRLQGENTEAFF.

In its sample, this clonotype was seen many times. The rearrangement joins TRBV7-9 to TRBJ2-3; D gene uncertain. The ends were cut back, 2 bases at V and 0 bases at J, with 9 bases in the middle. Germline lookup yields CDR1 SEHNR and CDR2 FQNEAQ (reference sequence). The CDR3 is made up of 15 amino acids. The CDR3 DNA follows: TGTGCCAGCAGCTTAAGGTCAGCTAGCACAGATACGCAGTATTTT. Residues: CASSLRSASTDTQYF.

This clonotype occurred a few times. V usage is TRBV12-3 or TRBV12-4 and J usage is TRBJ1-5, with 7 positions matching TRBD1. CDR3 length equals 15 residues. V dropped 7 bases and J dropped 1; count of bases not matched to a gene: 7. CDR3 sequence (DNA): TGTGCCAGCACCCTAGGGGGCTTCAGCAATCAGCCCCAGCATTTT. Amino acid sequence: CASTLGGFSNQPQHF.

This clonotype was seen at least ten times. V gene TRBV6-5 combines with J gene TRBJ1-1, with unresolved D. Trimming removed 2 bases at V and 1 base at J, with 5 bases between. Germline V gene lookup returns CDR1 MNHEY and CDR2 SVGAGI. This CDR3 is built from 13 residues. The CDR3 loop is CASSYPGNTEAFF. DNA for the CDR3: TGTGCCAGCAGTTACCCAGGGAACACTGAAGCTTTCTTT.

To note about this clonotype: This could be a read error, since a much larger clone is one nucleotide away. The V and J genes are TRBV7-2 and TRBJ2-7, with 10 bases that match TRBD1. This CDR3 is 21 amino acids long. CDR1 and CDR2 (germline): SGHTA, FQGNSA. J lost 3 bases, V lost 2 bases, and 22 bases had no gene match. The CDR3 reads CASSLYPPRGQGPIKYYEQYF. CDR3 nucleotide sequence: TGTGCCAGCAGCTTATACCCGCCCAGGGGACAGGGGCCCATAAAGTACTACGAGCAGTACTTC. Variable domain in full (rest from reference TRBV7-2 and TRBJ2-7): GAGVSQSPSNKVTEKGKDVELRCDPISGHTALYWYRQSLGQGLEFLIYFQGNSAPDKSGLPSDRFSAERTGGSVSTLTIQRTQQEDSAVYLCASSLYPPRGQGPIKYYEQYFGPGTRLTVT.

The chain couples TRBV12-3 or TRBV12-4 to TRBJ1-5; a possible D gene is TRBD1 (5 bases). The germline V and J ends were trimmed by 6 bases and 4 bases, with 16 bases remaining between them. The CDR3 has 15 amino acids. The CDR3 nucleotides read TGTGCCAGCAGGCTGCGGGGCGCGGGTAATCAGCCCCAGCATTTT. Protein product: CASRLRGAGNQPQHF.

At least ten counts were recorded for this clonotype. Here the CDR3 reads CASSRDRGSEAFF. CDR3 nucleotide sequence: TGTGCCAGCAGCCGGGACAGGGGTTCTGAAGCTTTCTTT. This sequence joins TRBV7-2 and TRBJ1-1; 10 nucleotides align to TRBD1. Unmatched junction bases numbered 3, after V lost 5 bases and J lost 6 bases. The CDR3 length is 13 residues. The germline gives CDR1 SGHTA, CDR2 FQGNSA.

This clonotype has more than one count but fewer than ten. V is TRBV25-1 and J is TRBJ2-7; 10 bases fit TRBD2. The CDR3 has 16 residues. CDR1 and CDR2 (germline): MGHDK, SYGVNS. V lost 3 bases and J lost 0; bases outside the gene matches: 5. The CDR3 reads CASSDSGLANSYEQYF. The CDR3 DNA follows: TGTGCCAGCAGTGATTCGGGACTAGCGAACTCCTACGAGCAGTACTTC.

This clonotype was detected many times. The V gene is TRBV12-5, the J gene TRBJ2-7, with D possibly matching TRBD1 (6 bases). CDR1 and CDR2 from the germline V gene are LGHNT and FRNRAP. CDR3 length: 15 amino acids. Trimming left V 5 bases short and J 1 base short, with 15 bases between. CDR3 nucleotide sequence: TGTGCTAGTGGTCGGTCGGGACAATATTCCTACGAGCAGTACTTC. Protein product: CASGRSGQYSYEQYF.

This clonotype was seen only a few times. The V and J genes are TRBV5-1 and TRBJ1-2, with TRBD1 as a possible D gene (6 bases). The length of the CDR3 is 14 residues. V dropped 5 bases and J dropped 5 bases, with 16 bases sitting between them. Germline loops: CDR1 SGHRS, CDR2 YFSETQ. CDR3 loop: CASSSDRSSYGYTF. The CDR3 bases are TGCGCCAGCAGTTCCGACAGGTCTTCTTATGGCTACACCTTC.

This clonotype was seen repeatedly, ten times or more. This chain uses TRBV29-1 with TRBJ2-2, with D unclear. V was shortened by 4 bases and J by 0 bases, with 6 bases between the two germline ends. This CDR3 has 13 residues. The germline V gene has CDR1 SQVTM and CDR2 ANQGSEA. The CDR3 sequence: CSVGTTNTGELFF. The DNA of the CDR3 is TGCAGCGTTGGGACCACGAACACCGGGGAGCTGTTTTTT.

This clonotype was counted ten times or more. The chain carries TRBV12-3 or TRBV12-4 and TRBJ1-1, with D perhaps TRBD1 (5 bases). Trimming shortened V by 6 bases and J by 4 bases, and 18 bases separated the two germline ends. CDR3 length: 15 amino acids. The CDR3 coding sequence is TGTGCCAGCAGCCCCGGGGGGGGGAGGCCCACTGAAGCTTTCTTT. It translates to CASSPGGGRPTEAFF.

The table lists this clonotype with a few counts. This rearrangement joins TRBV6-6 to TRBJ1-4; D not certain. Trimming removed 5 bases from V and 8 bases from J, with 12 bases in between. In germline, CDR1 is MNHNY, CDR2 SVGAGI (reference sequence). This CDR3 is 13 amino acids long. This chain's CDR3 is CASSPGAGEKLFF. The CDR3 DNA sequence: TGTGCCAGCAGTCCAGGCGCCGGAGAAAAACTGTTTTTT.